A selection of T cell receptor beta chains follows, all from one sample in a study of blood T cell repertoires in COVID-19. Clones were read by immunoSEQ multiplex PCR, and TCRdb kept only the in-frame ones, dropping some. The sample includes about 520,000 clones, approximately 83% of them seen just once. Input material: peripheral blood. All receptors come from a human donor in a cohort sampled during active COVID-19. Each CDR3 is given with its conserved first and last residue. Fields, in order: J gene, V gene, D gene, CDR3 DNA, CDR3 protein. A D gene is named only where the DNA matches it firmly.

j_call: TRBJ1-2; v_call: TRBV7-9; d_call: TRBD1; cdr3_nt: TGTGCCAGCAGCTTAGTAGGAGGGGGCGGTGGCTACACCTTC; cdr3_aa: CASSLVGGGGGYTF
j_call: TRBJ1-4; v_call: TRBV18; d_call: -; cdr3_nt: TGTGCCAGCTCACCGCAGGGCCGTGAAAAACTGTTTTTT; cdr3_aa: CASSPQGREKLFF
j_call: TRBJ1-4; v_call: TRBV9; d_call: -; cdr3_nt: TGTGCCAGCAGCCTCCGACAGGATGGTGATGAAAAACTGTTTTTT; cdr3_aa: CASSLRQDGDEKLFF
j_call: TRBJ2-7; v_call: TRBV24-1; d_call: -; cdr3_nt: TGTGCCACCAGTCACCAGGGAAGGTACGAGCAGTACTTC; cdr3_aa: CATSHQGRYEQYF
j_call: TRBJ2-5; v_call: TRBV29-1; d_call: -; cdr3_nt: TGCAGCGTTGTGGAAGGGAGAGAGACCCAGTACTTC; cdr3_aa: CSVVEGRETQYF
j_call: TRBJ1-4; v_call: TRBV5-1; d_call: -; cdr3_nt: TGCGCCAGCAGCTTGTCCCAGAATGAAAAACTGTTTTTT; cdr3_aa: CASSLSQNEKLFF
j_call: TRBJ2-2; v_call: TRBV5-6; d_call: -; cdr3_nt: TGTGCCAGCAGCTTTGTTGGTGAAGGGGAGGCCACCGGGGAGCTGTTTTTT; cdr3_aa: CASSFVGEGEATGELFF
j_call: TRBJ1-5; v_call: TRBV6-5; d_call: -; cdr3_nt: TGTGCCAGCAGTTACTCGCCAGGGGCTGAGCCCCAGCATTTT; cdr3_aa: CASSYSPGAEPQHF
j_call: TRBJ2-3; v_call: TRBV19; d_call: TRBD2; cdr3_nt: TGTGCCAGTAGTATAGATCATGGCAGAGCGGGAGGACCAGATACGCAGTATTTT; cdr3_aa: CASSIDHGRAGGPDTQYF
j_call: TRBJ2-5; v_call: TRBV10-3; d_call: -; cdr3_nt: TGTGCCATCAGTGAGTCACACGGGGGCCAAGAGACCCAGTACTTC; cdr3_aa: CAISESHGGQETQYF
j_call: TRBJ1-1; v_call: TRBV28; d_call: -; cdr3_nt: TGTGCCAGCACAGGGGTGGGGAACACTGAAGCTTTCTTT; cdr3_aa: CASTGVGNTEAFF
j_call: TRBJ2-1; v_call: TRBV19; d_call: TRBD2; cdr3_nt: TGTGCCAGTAGTCCTCCCTTAGCGGGACGGGAGCAGTTCTTC; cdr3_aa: CASSPPLAGREQFF
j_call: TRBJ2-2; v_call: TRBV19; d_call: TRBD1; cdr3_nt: TGTGCCAGCCTAAAGACTCCCAGAGGGACAGCCGGGGAGCTGTTTTTT; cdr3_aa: CASLKTPRGTAGELFF
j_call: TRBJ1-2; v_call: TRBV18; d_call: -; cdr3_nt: TGTGCCAGCTCACCAACAAATCTTAACTATGGCTACACCTTC; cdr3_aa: CASSPTNLNYGYTF
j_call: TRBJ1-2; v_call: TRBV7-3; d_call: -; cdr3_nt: TGTGCCAGCAGCACCACCGGGGGGCAGGCGGGTGGCTACACCTTC; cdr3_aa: CASSTTGGQAGGYTF